This entry describes one T cell receptor (beta chain). What it binds is not known. The donors were members of the validation cohort comprising approximately 110 subjects, separate from the roughly 670-subject first cohort. This sample was included in a study of cytomegalovirus exposure and HLA in healthy donors. General observations from the study: Later, an analysis found that TCR clusters from the first cohort tended to co-occur in the roughly 110 validation repertoires.

Per the germline V gene, CDR1 is MNHEY and CDR2 is SVGAGI. The CDR3 runs 15 residues. Trimming pared 2 bases from V and 1 base from J, leaving 11 bases between. The method was immunoSEQ multiplex PCR; TCRdb's version includes in-frame clones alone and lacks a portion of them. This sample has a few hundred thousand clones, with approximately 80% found just once. The receptor was isolated from a woman aged 25-40 years in good health and CMV-seropositive. Sequencing was carried out using PBMCs. This chain joins TRBV6-5 and TRBJ1-2, with a weak D call TRBD1 (5 bases). The CDR3 DNA sequence: TGTGCCAGCAGTTACGACAGTCTAATTAACTATGGCTACACCTTC. It specifies CASSYDSLINYGYTF.